The rows below give T cell receptor beta chains drawn from one sample of a study of vaccination and CD4 T cells after COVID-19. TCRdb independently ran MiXCR on the PCR reads; one entry per CDR3 protein. The profile covers 9,500 to 14,000 distinct CDR3 sequences, with more than 55% appearing a single time and about 20% taken by the ten largest. The antigens of these receptors remain unknown. The sequenced material came from CD4+ T cells from blood, cultured in vitro. The source is a human donor who had recovered from COVID-19. The CDR3 runs from the conserved cysteine through the conserved F or W. The D gene is left open where the match is weak. Expanded clones are given a class, and other clones once, few, many or no size at all.

j_gene: TRBJ2-4
abundance: once
v_gene: TRBV20-1
d_gene: TRBD2
CDR3nt: TGCAGTGTCACGGGGGGGGCGGGGAACATTCAGTACTTC
CDR3aa: CSVTGGAGNIQYF

j_gene: TRBJ1-1
abundance: few
v_gene: TRBV20-1
d_gene: .
CDR3nt: TGCAGTGCTAGAGTGGGGAGAGGCACTGAAGCTTTCTTT
CDR3aa: CSARVGRGTEAFF

j_gene: TRBJ1-2
abundance: .
v_gene: TRBV7-2
d_gene: .
CDR3nt: TGTGCCAGCAGCCTAAACAGTAACTCGAACTATGGCTACACCTTC
CDR3aa: CASSLNSNSNYGYTF

j_gene: TRBJ1-3
abundance: .
v_gene: TRBV21-1
d_gene: .
CDR3nt: TGTGCCAGCGAATTAGGGGTTACCACTGGAAACACCATATATTTT
CDR3aa: CASELGVTTGNTIYF

j_gene: TRBJ1-1
abundance: .
v_gene: TRBV6-5
d_gene: .
CDR3nt: TGTGCCAGCAGTTACGCCCAACCAGGGTATGGAGGCACTGAAGCTTTCTTT
CDR3aa: CASSYAQPGYGGTEAFF

j_gene: TRBJ1-1
abundance: .
v_gene: TRBV24-1
d_gene: .
CDR3nt: TGTGCCACCAGTGATGTGAACACTGAAGCTTTCTTT
CDR3aa: CATSDVNTEAFF

j_gene: TRBJ2-5
abundance: .
v_gene: TRBV7-2
d_gene: TRBD1
CDR3nt: TGTGCCAGCAGCTTGCTAGGGGGCTCTATGGAGACCCAGTACTTC
CDR3aa: CASSLLGGSMETQYF

j_gene: TRBJ2-5
abundance: .
v_gene: TRBV27
d_gene: TRBD2
CDR3nt: TGTGCCAGCAGCCCCGCGGGGGGGAATTGGGAGACCCAGTACTTC
CDR3aa: CASSPAGGNWETQYF

j_gene: TRBJ1-5
abundance: .
v_gene: TRBV19
d_gene: TRBD1
CDR3nt: TGTGCCAGTAGTCACGGGACAGGGGGCAATCAGCCCCAGCATTTT
CDR3aa: CASSHGTGGNQPQHF

j_gene: TRBJ1-5
abundance: .
v_gene: TRBV7-8
d_gene: .
CDR3nt: TGTGCCAGCAGCATCACAGGGTTCCATCAGCCCCAGCATTTT
CDR3aa: CASSITGFHQPQHF

j_gene: TRBJ1-2
abundance: medium-sized
v_gene: TRBV6-1
d_gene: .
CDR3nt: TGTGCCAGCAGGAGGACAGACCACAACTATGGCTACACCTTC
CDR3aa: CASRRTDHNYGYTF